The 2 T cell receptor beta chains reported below all come from one sample, sequenced in a study of early stage breast cancer tumors. The assay was immunoSEQ multiplex PCR, and TCRdb's table has in-frame clones only and misses some. The data hold tens of thousands of clones, with around 73% observed a single time. Sequencing input: blood. These receptors came from a person in their fifties or sixties with breast cancer.

The genes are TRBV7-2 and TRBJ2-5; D perhaps matches TRBD2 (5 bases). Looked up from germline, CDR1 is SGHTA and CDR2 is FQGNSA. Trimming pared 5 bases from V and 4 bases from J, leaving 11 bases between. The length of the CDR3 is 13 residues. The CDR3 spells CASSPGWGETQYF. CDR3 nucleotide sequence: TGTGCCAGCAGCCCGGGGTGGGGAGAGACCCAGTACTTC. Drawing the rest from reference TRBV7-2 and TRBJ2-5, the complete variable domain is GAGVSQSPSNKVTEKGKDVELRCDPISGHTALYWYRQSLGQGLEFLIYFQGNSAPDKSGLPSDRFSAERTGGSVSTLTIQRTQQEDSAVYLCASSPGWGETQYFGPGTRLLVL.

V gene TRBV7-8 combines with J gene TRBJ1-1; 8 nucleotides match TRBD1. From germline, CDR1 is SGHVS and CDR2 FQNEAQ. This CDR3 has 14 residues. After removal of 3 bases from V and 2 bases from J, the junction contained 2 bases not matched to a gene. CDR3 amino acids: CASSFRGRNTEAFF. Here the CDR3 DNA reads TGTGCCAGCAGCTTCAGGGGGCGTAACACTGAAGCTTTCTTT.